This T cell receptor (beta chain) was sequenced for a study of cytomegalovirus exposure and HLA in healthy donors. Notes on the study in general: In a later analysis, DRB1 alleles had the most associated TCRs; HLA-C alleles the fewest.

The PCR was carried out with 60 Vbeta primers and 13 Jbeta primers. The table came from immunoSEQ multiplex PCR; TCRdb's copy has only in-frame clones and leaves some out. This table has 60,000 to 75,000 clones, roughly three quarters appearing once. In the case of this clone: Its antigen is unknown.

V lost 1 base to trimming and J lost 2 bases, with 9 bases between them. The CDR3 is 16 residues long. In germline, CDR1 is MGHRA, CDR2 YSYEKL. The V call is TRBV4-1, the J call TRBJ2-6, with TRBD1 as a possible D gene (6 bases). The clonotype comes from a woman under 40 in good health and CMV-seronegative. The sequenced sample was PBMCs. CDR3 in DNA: TGCGCCAGCAGCCAAGCAGAGGGGGCTGGGGCCAACGTCCTGACTTTC. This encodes CASSQAEGAGANVLTF.